The clone carrying this T cell receptor (beta chain) was picked up one time. This entry belongs to a study of kidney transplant recipient with SARS-CoV-2 infection. TCRdb processed the reads anew with MiXCR; each CDR3 protein has one entry. The table shows roughly 250,000 distinct CDR3 sequences, with roughly 26% occurring only once. Germline V lookup: CDR1 SGHVS, CDR2 FNYEAQ. V was trimmed by 5 bases and J by 7 bases, leaving 26 bases between them. The CDR3 extends over 17 amino acids. This sequence was found in a young adult male patient who had COVID-19 and was a kidney transplant recipient. Some T cells may be provided by the graft donor. V is TRBV7-6 and J is TRBJ1-2, with D unresolved. The sequencing used a blood sample, collected at baseline and on day 111 from a kidney transplant recipient. In nucleotides, the CDR3 is TGTGCCAGCAGCAGCTCTGATGAATCTCGAAAGACCTGTGGCTACACCTTC. It encodes CASSSSDESRKTCGYTF.